Listed here are 28 T cell receptor beta chains from one sample, sequenced in a study of blood T cell repertoires in COVID-19. Only in-frame clones appear in the TCRdb table, and some are missing; sequencing was by immunoSEQ multiplex PCR. The sample lists just under 350,000 clones, 65% to 85% occurring once. Sequenced input: peripheral blood. These receptor sequences come from a young man with active or convalescent COVID-19.

The V and J genes are TRBV15 and TRBJ1-1; 7 bases agree with TRBD1. CDR1 and CDR2 (germline): LNHNV, YYDKDF (reference sequence). J was trimmed by 11 bases and V by 1 base; bases with no gene match: 10. CDR3 length equals 14 residues. The CDR3 here is CATSRVQTGTIAFF. DNA for the CDR3: TGTGCCACCAGCAGAGTCCAGACAGGGACGATCGCTTTCTTT.

The V gene is TRBV11-3, the J gene TRBJ2-5, with D unclear. Trimming took 7 bases from V and 5 from J, leaving 11 bases between them. There are 12 residues in the CDR3. Germline V CDR1 and CDR2: SGHNT, YENEEA. CDR3 sequence: CASTRSRETQYF. The DNA for the CDR3 is TGTGCCAGCACCCGCTCTAGGGAGACCCAGTACTTC. The variable domain in full, with the rest retrieved from reference TRBV11-3 and TRBJ2-5, is EAGVVQSPRYKIIEKKQPVAFWCNPISGHNTLYWYLQNLGQGPELLIRYENEEAVDDSQLPKDRFSAERLKGVDSTLKIQPAELGDSAVYLCASTRSRETQYFGPGTRLLVL.

This clone was recorded only once. The chain recombines TRBV4-1 with TRBJ2-1; unclear D gene. CDR3 length: 12 amino acids. Trimming took off 0 bases at V and 12 bases at J, with 9 bases between the two ends. Germline CDR1 MGHRA, CDR2 YSYEKL. The CDR3 DNA follows: TGCGCCAGCAGCCAAGACCTGAGAGGGCAGTTCTTC. Its translation: CASSQDLRGQFF.

The V and J genes are TRBV19 and TRBJ2-1; 7 bases match TRBD2. This CDR3 has 19 residues. V shed 5 bases and J 7 bases; nucleotides not matched to a gene: 23. CDR1 and CDR2 (germline): LNHDA, SQIVND (reference sequence). This chain's CDR3 is CASSDRALRSERGTNEQFF. The CDR3 coding sequence is TGTGCCAGTAGTGACCGGGCCCTTAGGAGCGAGCGGGGAACAAATGAGCAGTTCTTC.

In DNA form, the CDR3 reads TGTGCCAGCAGCCCTGCTAGCGGGGGGTACAATGAGCAGTTCTTC. It specifies CASSPASGGYNEQFF. This chain links TRBV7-6 with TRBJ2-1, with TRBD2 matching over 11 bases. This CDR3 comprises 15 residues. V lost 5 bases, J lost 4 bases, and 4 bases stayed unmatched. The germline CDR1 and CDR2 sequences are SGHVS and FNYEAQ.

This clone has more than one count but fewer than ten. This rearrangement joins TRBV9 to TRBJ1-1; D call uncertain. Trimming stripped 2 bases from V and 3 bases from J, with 14 bases between. There are 15 residues in the CDR3. Germline CDR1 is SGDLS and CDR2 is YYNGEE. CDR3 sequence: CASSVGRRLDTEAFF. The CDR3 DNA reads TGTGCCAGCAGCGTTGGGCGAAGGTTGGACACTGAAGCTTTCTTT.

The rearrangement uses TRBV19 and TRBJ2-1; D gene unclear. With 3 bases removed from V and 7 bases from J, the gap between germline ends came to 7 bases. The CDR3 sequence is 12 residues long. From germline, CDR1 is LNHDA and CDR2 SQIVND (reference sequence). The CDR3 spells CASSIGLNEQFF. DNA for the CDR3: TGTGCCAGTAGTATCGGGTTGAATGAGCAGTTCTTC.

The chain joins TRBV2 to TRBJ2-7, with TRBD2 identical over 11 bases. Germline lookup yields CDR1 SNHLY and CDR2 FYNNEI. The CDR3 is made up of 15 amino acids. V was pared by 6 bases and J by 1 base, with 5 bases of the junction left unmatched. The CDR3 sequence: CASSGVAGGSYEQYF. For the CDR3, the DNA is TGTGCCAGCAGCGGGGTAGCGGGAGGGTCCTACGAGCAGTACTTC.

This chain uses TRBV5-4 with TRBJ1-1; perhaps TRBD1 as D (5 bases). The CDR3 consists of 13 residues. Germline V gene lookup returns CDR1 SGHNT and CDR2 YYREEE (reference sequence). V was clipped by 4 bases and J by 6 bases, with 13 bases between them. The CDR3 here is CASSPVGGSEAFF. CDR3 nucleotides: TGTGCCAGCAGCCCCGTGGGGGGATCTGAAGCTTTCTTT.

CDR3 protein: CATSWVRGSNQPQHF. Here the CDR3 DNA reads TGTGCCACCAGCTGGGTCAGGGGGAGCAATCAGCCCCAGCATTTT. The chain couples TRBV15 to TRBJ1-5, with 7 bases fitting TRBD1. Trimming took 5 bases from V and 1 from J; bases not matched to a gene: 5. The CDR3 is 15 amino acids. Germline-derived CDR1 and CDR2 are LNHNV and YYDKDF (reference sequence).

This clone was seen only a few times. J is TRBJ1-2 and V is TRBV30; D unclear. V lost 4 bases and J 5 bases, leaving 11 bases between the germline ends. CDR1 is GTSNPN, CDR2 SVGIG, per germline (reference sequence). The CDR3 spans 12 residues. CDR3 nucleotide sequence: TGTGCCTGGAACGCAGGAAGTTATGGCTACACCTTC. Its translation: CAWNAGSYGYTF. The variable domain in full, completed from reference TRBV30 and TRBJ1-2, reads SQTIHQWPATLVQPVGSPLSLECTVEGTSNPNLYWYRQAAGRGLQLLFYSVGIGQISSEVPQNLSASRPQDRQFILSSKKLLLSDSGFYLCAWNAGSYGYTFGSGTRLTVV.

The chain uses TRBV5-4 and TRBJ2-7; 7 bases line up with TRBD2. V trimming: 3 bases; J trimming: 0 bases; junction bases outside the gene matches: 9. In germline, CDR1 is SGHNT, CDR2 YYREEE (reference sequence). The length of the CDR3 is 16 residues. CDR3: CASSSSPGGGSYEQYF. CDR3 DNA: TGTGCCAGCAGCTCTTCGCCGGGCGGGGGCTCCTACGAGCAGTACTTC.

In nucleotides, the CDR3 is TGTGCCAGCATGAAGAGAGTCCTAGGGGACAATGAGCAGTTCTTC. It translates to CASMKRVLGDNEQFF. J is TRBJ2-1 and V is TRBV6-5; D perhaps matches TRBD1 (5 bases). V dropped 7 bases and J dropped 5 bases, with 18 bases sitting between them. This CDR3 has 15 amino acids. CDR1 and CDR2 (germline): MNHEY, SVGAGI.

This clone has only one observation. Here the CDR3 DNA reads TGCAGCGTGGACCATTTGTCAGACGGAGGAAATACGCAGTATTTT. This encodes CSVDHLSDGGNTQYF. V gene TRBV29-1 combines with J gene TRBJ2-3, with a possible D match to TRBD2 (5 bases). The CDR3 is made up of 15 amino acids. V was trimmed by 6 bases and J by 7 bases, leaving 23 bases between them. Germline V gene lookup returns CDR1 SQVTM and CDR2 ANQGSEA.

Here the CDR3 DNA reads TGTGCCAGTAGTATAGTGGGTGGAGAAGATCAGCCCCAGCATTTT. Amino acids: CASSIVGGEDQPQHF. This chain links TRBV19 with TRBJ1-5; D is ambiguous. CDR1 and CDR2 (germline): LNHDA, SQIVND (reference sequence). The CDR3 spans 15 residues. V shed 1 base and J shed 5 bases, with 12 bases lying between them.

The chain links TRBV28 to TRBJ2-1, with D hard to call. The germline CDR1 and CDR2 sequences are MDHEN and SYDVKM. The CDR3 spans 13 residues. Trimming left V 7 bases short and J 5 bases short, with 12 bases between. The CDR3 nucleotides read TGTGCCAGCAAGCATCTTCCTCACAATGAGCAGTTCTTC. It encodes CASKHLPHNEQFF.

The chain recombines TRBV11-2 with TRBJ2-6, with 7 bases identical to TRBD2. The germline CDR1 and CDR2 sequences are SGHAT and FQNNGV. The CDR3 loop spans 13 amino acids. J gave up 11 bases and V 5 bases, and 6 bases lay outside the gene matches. The CDR3 spells CASSRGLPYVLTF. Here the CDR3 DNA reads TGTGCCAGCAGCCGGGGACTACCCTACGTCCTGACTTTC.

This clone came up a few times. The V gene is TRBV9, the J gene TRBJ2-1; 9 bases are a match to TRBD2. From germline, CDR1 is SGDLS and CDR2 YYNGEE. V trimming: 0 bases; J trimming: 3 bases; junction bases outside the gene matches: 4. CDR3 length: 16 amino acids. The chain's CDR3 is CASSVAAGGGYNEQFF. The CDR3 nucleotides read TGTGCCAGCAGCGTAGCTGCGGGAGGGGGCTACAATGAGCAGTTCTTC.

The J gene is TRBJ2-6, the V gene TRBV29-1; D is perhaps TRBD1 (5 bases). V was trimmed by 0 bases and J by 5 bases, leaving 8 bases between them. This CDR3 region has 14 residues. Germline values: CDR1 SQVTM, CDR2 ANQGSEA. CDR3 sequence: CSVEDQGWANVLTF. DNA for the CDR3: TGCAGCGTTGAAGATCAGGGATGGGCCAACGTCCTGACTTTC.

This clone was seen just once. The V and J genes are TRBV18 and TRBJ2-1; 8 bases match TRBD2. This CDR3 has 15 residues. The germline gives CDR1 KGHSH, CDR2 LQKENI. The trim removed 6 bases at V and 8 bases at J, leaving 12 bases unmatched. CDR3 residues: CASSLSSGSRDEQFF. The CDR3 region has the DNA TGTGCCAGCTCTCTTAGCAGCGGGAGTCGAGATGAGCAGTTCTTC.

The CDR3 sequence is CASSLVSSGSSGEQFF. Here the CDR3 DNA reads TGTGCCAGCAGCTTAGTTTCCAGCGGGAGCTCGGGTGAGCAGTTCTTC. V usage is TRBV7-2 and J usage is TRBJ2-1, with 8 nucleotides matching TRBD2. CDR3 length: 16 residues. The V and J ends lost 1 base and 9 bases, in that order; junction bases with no gene match: 11. CDR1 and CDR2 from the germline V gene are SGHTA and FQGNSA.

The chain has TRBV10-3 and TRBJ2-7, with D perhaps TRBD1 (5 bases). The V end was cut by 6 bases, the J end by 3 bases, with 30 bases between. CDR1 and CDR2 from the germline V gene are ENHRY and SYGVKD. CDR3 length: 19 residues. Here the CDR3 reads CAIRNAARSVRGRGYEQYF. As DNA, the CDR3 is TGTGCCATCAGAAATGCCGCACGATCAGTTCGTGGAAGGGGCTACGAGCAGTACTTC.

This sequence joins TRBV24-1 and TRBJ1-2, with D hard to call. This CDR3 is built from 11 residues. Germline lookup yields CDR1 KGHDR and CDR2 SFDVKD. Trimming removed 0 bases from V and 8 bases from J, with 3 bases in between. The CDR3 coding sequence is TGTGCCACCAGTGATTTGGGCGGCTACACCTTC. It is translated as CATSDLGGYTF.

V and J are TRBV5-1 and TRBJ2-2; 7 nucleotides align to TRBD2. Per germline, CDR1 SGHRS and CDR2 YFSETQ. Trimming at V came to 1 base and at J to 6 bases, leaving 12 bases not matched to a gene. The CDR3 loop spans 17 amino acids. The CDR3 region is CASSLYRGRSVAGELFF. The CDR3 region has the DNA TGCGCCAGCAGCTTGTACCGCGGGAGATCAGTCGCCGGGGAGCTGTTTTTT.

This chain joins TRBV5-1 and TRBJ2-3; 7 bases fit TRBD2. The CDR3 has 15 amino acids. CDR1 and CDR2 (germline): SGHRS, YFSETQ. The V gene end was trimmed by 1 base and the J gene end by 2 bases; junction bases not matched to a gene: 4. This chain's CDR3 is CASSLPSGTTDTQYF. CDR3 nucleotides: TGCGCCAGCAGCTTGCCCAGCGGGACCACAGATACGCAGTATTTT.

The rearrangement joins TRBV9 to TRBJ2-5; 11 bases map to TRBD2. This CDR3 is built from 18 residues. V shed 0 bases and J 0 bases; nucleotides not matched to a gene: 7. Germline V CDR1 and CDR2: SGDLS, YYNGEE. Written as DNA, the CDR3 is TGTGCCAGCAGCGTAGATCTAGCGGGGGGCCCGTACCAAGAGACCCAGTACTTC. This sequence encodes CASSVDLAGGPYQETQYF.

Points on this clone: Different DNA sequences within this sample yield the same CDR3. The V gene is TRBV9, the J gene TRBJ2-7; 14 bases map to TRBD2. V gave up 0 bases and J gave up 4 bases; unmatched junction bases: 0. There are 15 residues in the CDR3. Germline CDR1 is SGDLS and CDR2 is YYNGEE. Written as DNA, the CDR3 is TGTGCCAGCAGCGTAGGACTAGCGGGAGGGTACGAGCAGTACTTC. As protein: CASSVGLAGGYEQYF.

The genes are TRBV7-8 and TRBJ2-1, with unresolved D. V lost 1 base to trimming and J lost 0 bases, with 13 bases between them. Germline V lookup: CDR1 SGHVS, CDR2 FQNEAQ. This CDR3 is built from 17 residues. The CDR3 DNA follows: TGTGCCAGCAGCTTAGAGTCTACCGCGAGCTCCTACAATGAGCAGTTCTTC. Protein: CASSLESTASSYNEQFF.